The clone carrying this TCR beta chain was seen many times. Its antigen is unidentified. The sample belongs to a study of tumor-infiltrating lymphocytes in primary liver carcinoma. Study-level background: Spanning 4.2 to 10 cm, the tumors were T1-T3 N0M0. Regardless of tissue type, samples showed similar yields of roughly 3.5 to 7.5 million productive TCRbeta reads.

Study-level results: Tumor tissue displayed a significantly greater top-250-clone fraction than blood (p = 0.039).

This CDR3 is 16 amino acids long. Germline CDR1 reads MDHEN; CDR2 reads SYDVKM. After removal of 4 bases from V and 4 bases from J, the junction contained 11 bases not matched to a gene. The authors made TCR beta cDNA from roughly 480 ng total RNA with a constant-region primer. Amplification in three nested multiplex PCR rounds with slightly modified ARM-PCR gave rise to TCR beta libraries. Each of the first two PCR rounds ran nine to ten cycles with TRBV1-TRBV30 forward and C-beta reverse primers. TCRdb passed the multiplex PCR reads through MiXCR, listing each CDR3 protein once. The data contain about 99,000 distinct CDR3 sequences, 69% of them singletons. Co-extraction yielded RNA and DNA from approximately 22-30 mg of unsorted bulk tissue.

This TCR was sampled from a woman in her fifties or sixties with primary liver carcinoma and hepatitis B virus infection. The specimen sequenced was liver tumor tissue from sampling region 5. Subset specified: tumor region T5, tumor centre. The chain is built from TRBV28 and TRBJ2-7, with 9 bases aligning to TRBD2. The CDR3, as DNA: TGTGCCAGCAGTTCACCCGGCCTAGCGGGGATTTACGAGCAGTACTTC. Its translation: CASSSPGLAGIYEQYF.